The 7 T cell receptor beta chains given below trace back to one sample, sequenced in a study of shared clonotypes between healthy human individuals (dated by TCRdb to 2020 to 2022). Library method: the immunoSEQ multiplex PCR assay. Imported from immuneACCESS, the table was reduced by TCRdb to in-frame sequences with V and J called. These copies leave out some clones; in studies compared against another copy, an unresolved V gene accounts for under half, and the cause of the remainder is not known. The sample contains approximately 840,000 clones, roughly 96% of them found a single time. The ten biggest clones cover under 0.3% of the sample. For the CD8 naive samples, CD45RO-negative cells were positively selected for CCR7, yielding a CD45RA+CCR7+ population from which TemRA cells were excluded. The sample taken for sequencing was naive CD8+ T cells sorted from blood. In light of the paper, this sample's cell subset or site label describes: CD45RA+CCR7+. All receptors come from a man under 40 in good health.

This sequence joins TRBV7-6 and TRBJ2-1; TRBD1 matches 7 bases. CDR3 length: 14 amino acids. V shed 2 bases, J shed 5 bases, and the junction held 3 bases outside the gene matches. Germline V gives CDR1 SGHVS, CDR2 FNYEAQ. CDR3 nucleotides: TGTGCCAGCAGCTTAAGGACAGGCCACAATGAGCAGTTCTTC. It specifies CASSLRTGHNEQFF.

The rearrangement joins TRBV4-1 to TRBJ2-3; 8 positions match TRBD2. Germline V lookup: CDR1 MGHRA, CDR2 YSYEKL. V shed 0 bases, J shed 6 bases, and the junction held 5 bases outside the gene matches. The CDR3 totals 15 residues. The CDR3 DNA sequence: TGCGCCAGCAGCCAAGATGAGCGGGAGTACGATACGCAGTATTTT. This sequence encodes CASSQDEREYDTQYF.

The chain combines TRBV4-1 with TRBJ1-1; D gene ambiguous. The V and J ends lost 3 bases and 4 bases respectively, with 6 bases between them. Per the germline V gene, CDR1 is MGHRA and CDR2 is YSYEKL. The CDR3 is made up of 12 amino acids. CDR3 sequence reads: CASSHVGTEAFF. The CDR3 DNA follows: TGCGCCAGCAGCCACGTGGGCACTGAAGCTTTCTTT.

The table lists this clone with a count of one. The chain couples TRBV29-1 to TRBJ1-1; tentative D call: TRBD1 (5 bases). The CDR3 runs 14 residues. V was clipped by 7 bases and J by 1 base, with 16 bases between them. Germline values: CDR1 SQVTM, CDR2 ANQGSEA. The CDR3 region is CSAYVGEANTEAFF. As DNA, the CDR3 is TGCAGCGCTTACGTGGGGGAGGCGAACACTGAAGCTTTCTTT.

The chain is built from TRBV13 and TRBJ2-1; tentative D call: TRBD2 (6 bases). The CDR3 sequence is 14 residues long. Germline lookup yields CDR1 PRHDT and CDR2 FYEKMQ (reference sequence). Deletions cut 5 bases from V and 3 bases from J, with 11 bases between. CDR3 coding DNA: TGTGCCAGCAGCCCCAACGGGGGCTACAATGAGCAGTTCTTC. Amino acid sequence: CASSPNGGYNEQFF. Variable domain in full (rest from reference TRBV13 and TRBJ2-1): AAGVIQSPRHLIKEKRETATLKCYPIPRHDTVYWYQQGPGQDPQFLISFYEKMQSDKGSIPDRFSAQQFSDYHSELNMSSLELGDSALYFCASSPNGGYNEQFFGPGTRLTVL.

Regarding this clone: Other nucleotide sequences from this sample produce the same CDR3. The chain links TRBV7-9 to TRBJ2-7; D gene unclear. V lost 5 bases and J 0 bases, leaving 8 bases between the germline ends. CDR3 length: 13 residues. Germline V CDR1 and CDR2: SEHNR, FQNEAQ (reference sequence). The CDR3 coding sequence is TGTGCCAGCAGCCCGGATAGCTCCTACGAGCAGTACTTC. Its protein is CASSPDSSYEQYF.

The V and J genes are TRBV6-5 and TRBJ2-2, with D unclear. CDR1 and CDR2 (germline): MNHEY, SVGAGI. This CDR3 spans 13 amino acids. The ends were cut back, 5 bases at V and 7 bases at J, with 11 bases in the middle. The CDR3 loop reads CASSTTFGGELFF. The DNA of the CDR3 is TGTGCCAGCAGTACAACCTTCGGCGGGGAGCTGTTTTTT.